The 30 T cell receptor beta chains reported below all come from one sample, sequenced in a study of vaccination and CD4 T cells after COVID-19. Treatment of the sample: approximately nine-day PBMC culture with coronavirus spike peptide pools or control peptides (ViraFEST assay). Oncomine TCR Beta short-read sequencing was applied to DNA from cultured CD4+ T cells. Each CDR3 protein is one row after TCRdb ran MiXCR on the PCR reads. This table holds about 8,500 distinct CDR3 sequences, 48% found once. No cognate antigen is known for these TCRs. Sequencing used CD4+ T cells from blood, cultured in vitro. The source is a human donor who had recovered from COVID-19.

The chain has TRBV6-4 and TRBJ2-2; D gene unclear. CDR1 and CDR2 (germline): MRHNA, SNTAGT. The CDR3 is made up of 14 amino acids. The V gene lost 4 bases and the J gene lost 1 base, with 7 bases spanning the gap. CDR3 bases: TGTGCCAGCAGTGTAGAGCAGAACACCGGGGAGCTGTTTTTT. It specifies CASSVEQNTGELFF.

The chain couples TRBV27 to TRBJ1-1; D unclear. CDR1 and CDR2 from the germline V gene are MNHEY and SMNVEV (reference sequence). This CDR3 is built from 11 residues. V lost 6 bases to trimming and J lost 2 bases, with 4 bases between them. CDR3 sequence reads: CASRINTEAFF. CDR3 DNA: TGTGCCAGCAGGATTAACACTGAAGCTTTCTTT.

This clonotype was counted between two and nine times. The rearrangement uses TRBV6-5 and TRBJ1-1, with D hard to call. The CDR3 is made up of 16 amino acids. V was pared by 2 bases and J by 0 bases, with 13 bases between. The germline V gene has CDR1 MNHEY and CDR2 SVGAGI. CDR3 sequence: CASSYRFAGLNTEAFF. In DNA form, the CDR3 reads TGTGCCAGCAGTTACCGATTCGCCGGGCTGAACACTGAAGCTTTCTTT.

V gene TRBV15 combines with J gene TRBJ1-1; D is undetermined. The CDR3 consists of 13 residues. Germline values: CDR1 LNHNV, CDR2 YYDKDF (reference sequence). V dropped 5 bases and J dropped 2 bases, with 9 bases sitting between them. The CDR3 here is CATSSRRNTEAFF. CDR3 in DNA: TGTGCCACCAGCTCCCGCCGAAACACTGAAGCTTTCTTT.

This chain joins TRBV6-1 and TRBJ2-7; 10 nucleotides line up with TRBD1. The V gene's germline CDR1 is MNHNS and CDR2 SASEGT. The CDR3 contains 13 residues. V gave up 6 bases and J gave up 4 bases; unmatched junction bases: 3. The CDR3 reads CASRRQGAYEQYF. The DNA of the CDR3 is TGTGCCAGCAGACGACAGGGGGCGTACGAGCAGTACTTC.

Only a few counts were recorded for this clonotype. V is TRBV29-1 and J is TRBJ2-5; D uncertain. The ends were cut back, 4 bases at V and 4 bases at J, with 1 base in the middle. This CDR3 spans 9 amino acids. Germline V gene lookup returns CDR1 SQVTM and CDR2 ANQGSEA. CDR3 amino acids: CSVGETQYF. The CDR3, as DNA: TGCAGCGTTGGAGAGACCCAGTACTTC.

This clonotype was seen only a few times. This chain links TRBV5-1 with TRBJ2-2, with a possible D match to TRBD1 (5 bases). Trimming removed 4 bases at V and 0 bases at J, with 10 bases between. Germline V lookup: CDR1 SGHRS, CDR2 YFSETQ. The CDR3 covers 15 residues. The CDR3 reads CASSPDTPNTGELFF. CDR3 bases: TGCGCCAGCAGCCCGGACACACCGAACACCGGGGAGCTGTTTTTT.

CDR3 in DNA: TGCGCCAGCAGCCAAGAGTCAGTAAGGACTGAAGCTTTCTTT. This codes for CASSQESVRTEAFF. This chain joins TRBV4-1 and TRBJ1-1; D unresolved. V dropped 0 bases and J dropped 5 bases, with 10 bases sitting between them. The CDR3 is 14 amino acids. Germline V gene lookup returns CDR1 MGHRA and CDR2 YSYEKL.

This chain links TRBV11-3 with TRBJ2-7, with 8 bases lining up with TRBD1. V trimming: 8 bases; J trimming: 7 bases; junction bases outside the gene matches: 13. Germline CDR1 SGHNT, CDR2 YENEEA. The CDR3 length is 14 residues. The CDR3 is CASGRDRQSEEQYF. The CDR3 DNA sequence: TGTGCCAGCGGAAGGGACAGGCAGAGTGAGGAGCAGTACTTC.

This clonotype was counted a few times. This chain uses TRBV4-1 with TRBJ1-6; possible D gene TRBD1, 5 bases. V was cut by 8 bases and J by 9 bases, with 11 bases left in between. Germline CDR1 is MGHRA and CDR2 is YSYEKL. The CDR3 is made up of 12 amino acids. CDR3 nucleotide sequence: TGCGCCAGCGGGGCAGAGGGTTCACCCCTCCACTTT. As protein: CASGAEGSPLHF.

This clonotype was counted between two and nine times. The rearrangement uses TRBV4-1 and TRBJ2-5, with D possibly TRBD2 on 6 matching bases. Germline V gene sequence: CDR1 MGHRA, CDR2 YSYEKL. Trimming removed 4 bases at V and 0 bases at J, with 15 bases between. The CDR3 consists of 16 residues. This chain's CDR3 is CASSPGGAGNQETQYF. For the CDR3, the DNA is TGCGCCAGCAGCCCGGGCGGAGCGGGTAACCAAGAGACCCAGTACTTC.

This clonotype occurred a few times. V and J are TRBV6-1 and TRBJ2-7; D is undetermined. The V and J ends lost 7 bases and 1 base respectively, with 8 bases between them. Germline V gene sequence: CDR1 MNHNS, CDR2 SASEGT. The CDR3 covers 12 residues. CDR3 amino acids: CASNGPSYEQYF. CDR3 coding DNA: TGTGCCAGCAACGGCCCTTCCTACGAGCAGTACTTC.

The chain combines TRBV6-1 with TRBJ1-2; 7 nucleotides agree with TRBD1. The CDR3 runs 13 residues. V lost 5 bases and J lost 4; bases outside the gene matches: 4. CDR1 MNHNS and CDR2 SASEGT come from the germline V gene. The CDR3 DNA reads TGTGCCAGCAGTACTGGACAGGTCTATGGCTACACCTTC. Translated: CASSTGQVYGYTF.

About this clonotype itself: The limits of the CDR3 on the DNA are not certain, so only TCRdb's listed CDR3 is given. V is TRBV4-1 and J is TRBJ2-7; TRBD1 is the table's D call and was not checked against the DNA. The CDR3 length equals 17 residues, ends included. CDR1 is MGHRA and CDR2 is YSYEKL in the germline V gene. Here the CDR3 reads CASSQDVGAGNAYEHYF.

V and J are TRBV7-9 and TRBJ2-5; 9 bases align to TRBD1. With 5 bases clipped from V and 2 bases from J, the junction kept 6 bases outside the gene matches. CDR3 length equals 15 residues. Germline CDR1 SEHNR, CDR2 FQNEAQ (reference sequence). The CDR3 bases are TGTGCCAGCAGCGCAGGGACAGGGACTCAAGAGACCCAGTACTTC. It translates to CASSAGTGTQETQYF. The full variable domain, completed using reference TRBV7-9 and TRBJ2-5, is DTGVSQNPRHKITKRGQNVTFRCDPISEHNRLYWYRQTLGQGPEFLTYFQNEAQLEKSRLLSDRFSAERPKGSFSTLEIQRTEQGDSAMYLCASSAGTGTQETQYFGPGTRLLVL.

Notes on this clonotype: A read error may account for a junction end that differs from germline. This rearrangement joins TRBV11-2 to TRBJ1-5, with 9 bases lining up with TRBD1. Per germline, CDR1 SGHAT and CDR2 FQNNGV. The CDR3 covers 17 residues. In DNA form, the CDR3 reads TGTGCCAGCAGCTTAGGGAGGGGGGACAGGGCGAGTCAGCTCCAGCATTTT. This encodes CASSLGRGDRASQLQHF.

The chain recombines TRBV5-6 with TRBJ2-7; D might be TRBD1 (5 bases). Looked up from germline, CDR1 is SGHDT and CDR2 is YYEEEE. Trimming took off 0 bases at V and 2 bases at J, with 9 bases between the two ends. The CDR3 spans 14 residues. In DNA, the CDR3 is TGTGCCAGCAGCTTGGGACAGCAGACCTACGAGCAGTACTTC. Protein sequence: CASSLGQQTYEQYF.

J is TRBJ1-2 and V is TRBV7-7; D remains ambiguous. Trimming stripped 3 bases from V and 3 bases from J, with 14 bases between. Germline CDR1 SSHAT, CDR2 FNYEAQ (reference sequence). This CDR3 is 15 amino acids long. The CDR3 loop reads CASSFPSFHDYGYTF. The CDR3, as DNA: TGTGCCAGCAGCTTCCCCTCATTCCATGACTATGGCTACACCTTC.

The V gene is TRBV19, the J gene TRBJ1-1; D remains unclear. This CDR3 comprises 15 residues. Germline CDR1 and CDR2: LNHDA and SQIVND (reference sequence). V lost 0 bases and J 5 bases, leaving 13 bases between the germline ends. CDR3 nucleotides: TGTGCCAGTAGTATAGATGACCTTTCGAGGACTGAAGCTTTCTTT. This codes for CASSIDDLSRTEAFF.

This clonotype was recorded a few times. The V and J genes are TRBV15 and TRBJ1-2; 8 positions match TRBD1. The length of the CDR3 is 13 residues. Germline V CDR1 and CDR2: LNHNV, YYDKDF (reference sequence). V dropped 3 bases and J dropped 3; count of bases not matched to a gene: 0. The CDR3 DNA sequence: TGTGCCACCAGCAGGACAGGGGACTATGGCTACACCTTC. Protein product: CATSRTGDYGYTF.

There are a few counts of this clonotype. The chain is built from TRBV12-3 or TRBV12-4 and TRBJ2-7; D uncertain. Trimming cost V 6 bases and J 2 bases, with 5 bases left between them. The CDR3 consists of 11 residues. The CDR3 DNA is TGTGCCAGCAGCCCCCCCTACGAGCAGTACTTC. Protein sequence: CASSPPYEQYF.

This clonotype was picked up a small number of times. The chain employs TRBV6-2 or TRBV6-3 and TRBJ2-5; D is unclear. CDR1 is MNHEY and CDR2 is SVGEGT in the germline V gene. The CDR3 has 15 amino acids. The V and J ends lost 6 bases and 1 base respectively, with 15 bases between them. The CDR3: CASRLGRPPQETQYF. The CDR3 DNA reads as TGTGCCAGCAGGCTCGGACGACCGCCCCAAGAGACCCAGTACTTC.

This clonotype turned up a few times. V gene TRBV7-9 combines with J gene TRBJ2-2; 7 nucleotides agree with TRBD1. V was clipped by 5 bases and J by 1 base; unmatched bases: 7. Germline V CDR1 and CDR2: SEHNR, FQNEAQ (reference sequence). The CDR3 runs 16 residues. CDR3: CASSQSTGVNTGELFF. Written as DNA, the CDR3 is TGTGCCAGCAGCCAGTCAACAGGGGTGAACACCGGGGAGCTGTTTTTT. Together with reference TRBV7-9 and TRBJ2-2, the CDR3 gives the full variable domain: DTGVSQNPRHKITKRGQNVTFRCDPISEHNRLYWYRQTLGQGPEFLTYFQNEAQLEKSRLLSDRFSAERPKGSFSTLEIQRTEQGDSAMYLCASSQSTGVNTGELFFGEGSRLTVL.

V and J are TRBV18 and TRBJ1-5; D is undetermined. V was trimmed by 2 bases and J by 10 bases, leaving 15 bases between them. The CDR3 has 14 amino acids. The V gene's germline CDR1 is KGHSH and CDR2 LQKENI. The CDR3, as DNA: TGTGCCAGCTCACCAATGGCGAATTCCGACCCCCAGCATTTT. This sequence encodes CASSPMANSDPQHF.

The chain combines TRBV6-5 with TRBJ1-2; TRBD1 matches 7 bases. Germline V gives CDR1 MNHEY, CDR2 SVGAGI. With V trimmed by 2 bases and J by 5 bases, 8 bases remained unmatched. The CDR3 sequence is 15 residues long. The CDR3 sequence: CASSYTEGAVYGYTF. CDR3 nucleotide sequence: TGTGCCAGCAGTTACACAGAGGGGGCCGTTTATGGCTACACCTTC.

V and J are TRBV14 and TRBJ2-7; 8 bases match TRBD2. The CDR3 loop spans 15 amino acids. The ends lost 4 bases at V and 0 bases at J; junction bases unmatched: 5. CDR1 and CDR2 from the germline V gene are SGHDN and FVKESK. The CDR3 reads CASSLSRGASYEQYF. In nucleotides, the CDR3 is TGTGCCAGCAGCCTCTCGCGGGGGGCCTCCTACGAGCAGTACTTC.

The chain combines TRBV7-3 with TRBJ2-3; 9 bases are shared with TRBD2. The CDR3 sequence is 17 residues long. Germline CDR1 and CDR2: SGHTA and FQGTGA. The V segment lost 1 base and the J segment 4 bases; nucleotides outside the gene matches: 9. For the CDR3, the DNA is TGTGCCAGCAGCTTAAAGGCTAGCGGGGCCGGGTCAGATACGCAGTATTTT. It yields the protein CASSLKASGAGSDTQYF.

In its sample, this clonotype was seen a few times. This chain uses TRBV2 with TRBJ1-5; D gene unclear. Trimming shortened V by 0 bases and J by 0 bases, and 9 bases separated the two germline ends. Germline V lookup: CDR1 SNHLY, CDR2 FYNNEI. CDR3 length: 16 residues. DNA of the CDR3: TGTGCCAGCAGTGAAGCGCAACGGAATAGCAATCAGCCCCAGCATTTT. Translation: CASSEAQRNSNQPQHF.

This chain connects TRBV20-1 to TRBJ2-1, with TRBD2 as a possible D gene (5 bases). The CDR3 is 13 amino acids. CDR1 and CDR2 (germline): DFQATT, SNEGSKA (reference sequence). The CDR3 loop reads CSLSGGDYNEQFF. The DNA of the CDR3 is TGCAGCCTAAGCGGAGGCGATTACAATGAGCAGTTCTTC.

This chain joins TRBV24-1 and TRBJ2-2; no reliable D call. V was trimmed by 1 base and J by 7 bases, leaving 0 bases between them. The CDR3 is 11 amino acids. Germline CDR1 KGHDR, CDR2 SFDVKD. The CDR3 spells CATSDFGELFF. The CDR3 nucleotides are TGTGCCACCAGTGATTTCGGGGAGCTGTTTTTT.